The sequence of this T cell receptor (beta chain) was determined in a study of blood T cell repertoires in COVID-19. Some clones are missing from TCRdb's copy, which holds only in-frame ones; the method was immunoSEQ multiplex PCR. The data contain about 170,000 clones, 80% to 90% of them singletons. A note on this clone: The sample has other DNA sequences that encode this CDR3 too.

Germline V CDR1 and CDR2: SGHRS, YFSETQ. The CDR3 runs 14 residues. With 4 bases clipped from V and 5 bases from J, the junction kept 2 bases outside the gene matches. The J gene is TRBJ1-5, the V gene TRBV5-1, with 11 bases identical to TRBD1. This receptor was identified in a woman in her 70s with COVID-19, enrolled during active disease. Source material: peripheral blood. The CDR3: CASSRGQGDQPQHF. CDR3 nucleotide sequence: TGCGCCAGCAGCAGGGGACAGGGGGATCAGCCCCAGCATTTT.